Listed here are 4 T cell receptor beta chains from one sample, sequenced in a study of regulatory T cells in long-lasting Graves disease. The time point was: newly diagnosed GD, antithyroid drugs for less than 3 months. Preparation of the TCR library used RNA extracted from PBMCs. The TCR beta library used iRepertoire HTBI primers with Arm-PCR amplification of CDR3. TCRdb reprocessed the multiplex PCR reads with MiXCR, giving one entry per CDR3 protein. The sample records about 450,000 distinct CDR3 sequences, 12% to 15% being singletons. The data also belong to a second study, concerning T cells in Graves' hyperthyroidism and ophthalmopathy.

The sequencing here drew on peripheral blood mononuclear cells (PBMCs), taken at new diagnosis, from a patient treated with antithyroid drugs. The receptors come from a woman aged 45-60 years with Graves disease.

This clonotype was seen a few times. This chain connects TRBV19 to TRBJ1-2; D gene unclear. V lost 6 bases and J lost 6, with 17 bases in between. CDR3 size: 14 residues. Germline values: CDR1 LNHDA, CDR2 SQIVND (reference sequence). The CDR3 region is CASSLLGPDNGYTF. The CDR3 DNA reads TGTGCCAGTAGCCTCCTGGGTCCCGACAATGGCTACACCTTC. The whole variable domain, remainder taken from reference TRBV19 and TRBJ1-2, is DGGITQSPKYLFRKEGQNVTLSCEQNLNHDAMYWYRQDPGQGLRLIYYSQIVNDFQKGDIAEGYSVSREKKESFPLTVTSAQKNPTAFYLCASSLLGPDNGYTFGSGTRLTVV.

This clonotype was counted many times. This sequence joins TRBV11-2 and TRBJ2-1; 9 bases align to TRBD2. The CDR3 contains 16 residues. Germline V gene lookup returns CDR1 SGHAT and CDR2 FQNNGV. With V trimmed by 1 base and J by 2 bases, 3 bases remained unmatched. CDR3 loop: CASSLGLAATYNEQFF. The DNA of the CDR3 is TGTGCCAGCAGCTTAGGACTAGCGGCAACCTACAATGAGCAGTTCTTC.

The V gene is TRBV30, the J gene TRBJ2-2; D is unclear. V was trimmed by 7 bases and J by 2 bases, leaving 8 bases between them. Germline CDR1 is GTSNPN and CDR2 is SVGIG (reference sequence). CDR3 length equals 12 residues. The CDR3 here is CASTKNTGELFF. The DNA for the CDR3 is TGTGCCTCGACAAAAAACACCGGGGAGCTGTTTTTT.

This clonotype was seen a handful of times. The chain links TRBV9 to TRBJ2-1, with 8 positions matching TRBD2. Per germline, CDR1 SGDLS and CDR2 YYNGEE. The CDR3 contains 15 residues. V trimming: 0 bases; J trimming: 5 bases; junction bases outside the gene matches: 4. The CDR3 nucleotides read TGTGCCAGCAGCGTAGGGCGGGAGGCTAACAATGAGCAGTTCTTC. Translated, it gives CASSVGREANNEQFF.